The 17 T cell receptor beta chains below were found in one sample sequenced in a study of blood T cell repertoires in COVID-19. Using immunoSEQ multiplex PCR, the repertoire was profiled, and TCRdb retains in-frame clones only, with some absent. This repertoire shows under 300,000 clones, about 90% found once; its top ten account for 3% to 3.5%. The source material was PBMCs or T cells enriched from blood (not recorded which). The receptors were gathered from a woman in her thirties or forties who had been exposed to COVID-19.

The chain couples TRBV11-3 to TRBJ2-5, with D possibly TRBD2 on 6 matching bases. Germline lookup yields CDR1 SGHNT and CDR2 YENEEA. V was clipped by 4 bases and J by 5 bases, with 14 bases between them. The CDR3 has 14 amino acids. The CDR3, as DNA: TGTGCCAGCAGCTCCACGCGGGGATCGGAGACCCAGTACTTC. Amino acids: CASSSTRGSETQYF.

The V call is TRBV6-2 or TRBV6-3, the J call TRBJ1-2; TRBD1 is a possible D gene (5 bases). V lost 5 bases and J lost 5, with 18 bases in between. The CDR3 has 15 residues. CDR1 and CDR2 from the germline V gene are MNHEY and SVGEGT. The chain's CDR3 is CASSDPQGGVYGYTF. The CDR3 DNA reads as TGTGCCAGCAGTGACCCCCAGGGCGGGGTATATGGCTACACCTTC.

The CDR3 DNA sequence: TGTGCCAGCAAAAGGGAGGGACAGGTATTCTCCTACGAGCAGTACTTC. Protein: CASKREGQVFSYEQYF. This chain links TRBV7-8 with TRBJ2-7; D might be TRBD1 (8 bases). CDR3 length: 16 amino acids. Trimming took off 7 bases at V and 0 bases at J, with 19 bases between the two ends. CDR1 and CDR2 (germline): SGHVS, FQNEAQ.

A single count supports this clone. This chain uses TRBV5-6 with TRBJ2-7; 7 nucleotides agree with TRBD2. V lost 4 bases and J lost 5; bases outside the gene matches: 9. The CDR3 covers 14 residues. CDR1 and CDR2 (germline): SGHDT, YYEEEE. The CDR3 DNA reads as TGTGCCAGCAGCCCCTGGGGGGGTGGTAACGAGCAGTACTTC. Its protein is CASSPWGGGNEQYF.

This chain links TRBV4-1 with TRBJ1-2, with a tentative D call TRBD1 (6 bases). Germline lookup yields CDR1 MGHRA and CDR2 YSYEKL. There are 14 residues in the CDR3. V lost 4 bases, J lost 4 bases, and 13 bases lay in between. The CDR3 DNA reads TGCGCCAGCAGCCTGGGATTACAGGGCTATGGCTACACCTTC. This translates into CASSLGLQGYGYTF.

The chain uses TRBV6-2 or TRBV6-3 and TRBJ1-6; D is uncertain. V lost 5 bases and J lost 4, with 12 bases in between. Per germline, CDR1 MNHEY and CDR2 SVGEGT. CDR3 length: 15 residues. CDR3 DNA sequence: TGTGCCAGCAGTAGAGACCAGGAATATAATTCACCCCTCCACTTT. Its protein product is CASSRDQEYNSPLHF.

The chain employs TRBV24-1 and TRBJ2-7, with TRBD1 matching 9 bases. This CDR3 spans 15 amino acids. The trim removed 7 bases at V and 3 bases at J, leaving 9 bases unmatched. Germline V gene data show CDR1 as KGHDR and CDR2 as SFDVKD. In nucleotides, the CDR3 is TGTGCCACCAGCGCCTCCCGGGACAGGGACTACGAGCAGTACTTC. Protein sequence: CATSASRDRDYEQYF.

The chain links TRBV18 to TRBJ1-1; 10 nucleotides line up with TRBD1. The germline V gene has CDR1 KGHSH and CDR2 LQKENI. The CDR3 contains 16 residues. Trimming took 2 bases from V and 5 from J; bases not matched to a gene: 8. The CDR3 coding sequence is TGTGCCAGCTCACCAAAATGGGGACAGGGGATTACTGAAGCTTTCTTT. This encodes CASSPKWGQGITEAFF.

The chain links TRBV28 to TRBJ1-3; 7 positions match TRBD1. Germline V gene data show CDR1 as MDHEN and CDR2 as SYDVKM. The CDR3 totals 15 residues. Trimming took 4 bases from V and 3 from J; bases not matched to a gene: 6. CDR3 nucleotide sequence: TGTGCCAGCAGTTCAGCAGGGGGATTTGGAAACACCATATATTTT. This codes for CASSSAGGFGNTIYF. Using reference TRBV28 and TRBJ1-3 for the parts outside the CDR3, the full variable domain is DVKVTQSSRYLVKRTGEKVFLECVQDMDHENMFWYRQDPGLGLRLIYFSYDVKMKEKGDIPEGYSVSREKKERFSLILESASTNQTSMYLCASSSAGGFGNTIYFGEGSWLTVV.

On this clone itself: A junction boundary mismatches the germline segment, possibly from a read error. The chain links TRBV5-1 to TRBJ2-3; 15 nucleotides line up with TRBD2. Looked up from germline, CDR1 is SGHRS and CDR2 is YFSETQ. This CDR3 has 17 residues. DNA of the CDR3: TGTGCCAGCAGCTTGGGACTAGCGGGAGGACCATCAGATACGCAGTATTTT. It specifies CASSLGLAGGPSDTQYF.

This clone showed up just once. The chain links TRBV9 to TRBJ1-1; D gene ambiguous. Trimming took 0 bases from V and 6 from J, leaving 12 bases between them. Germline lookup yields CDR1 SGDLS and CDR2 YYNGEE. The CDR3 has 14 amino acids. The CDR3 DNA is TGTGCCAGCAGCGTAGCGCCGAGAGGCCCTGAAGCTTTCTTT. This gives the protein CASSVAPRGPEAFF.

The chain carries TRBV7-2 and TRBJ2-1, with D tentatively TRBD2 (5 bases). The CDR3 sequence is 17 residues long. Trimming took off 5 bases at V and 0 bases at J, with 17 bases between the two ends. Germline loops: CDR1 SGHTA, CDR2 FQGNSA. The CDR3 here is CASSPRTRGSSYNEQFF. Here the CDR3 DNA reads TGTGCCAGCAGCCCCCGAACGAGAGGGAGCTCCTACAATGAGCAGTTCTTC.

The chain combines TRBV7-2 with TRBJ1-1; 11 positions agree with TRBD1. This CDR3 comprises 15 residues. J gave up 5 bases and V 5 bases, and 7 bases lay outside the gene matches. CDR1 is SGHTA and CDR2 is FQGNSA in the germline V gene. The CDR3 nucleotides are TGTGCCAGCAGCACAGGACAGGGGGCGGGAACTGAAGCTTTCTTT. Translated, it gives CASSTGQGAGTEAFF.

This chain connects TRBV19 to TRBJ1-2; D not resolved. CDR1 is LNHDA, CDR2 SQIVND, per germline (reference sequence). There are 17 residues in the CDR3. V gave up 2 bases and J gave up 0 bases, with 16 bases separating them. CDR3 coding DNA: TGTGCCAGTAGTATACTTGGAAGCTTAGCTGCTAACTATGGCTACACCTTC. Amino acids: CASSILGSLAANYGYTF.

This clone has just one count. Distinct nucleotide sequences in the sample also encode this CDR3. The chain links TRBV4-1 to TRBJ2-3; D may be TRBD2 (5 bases). Looked up from germline, CDR1 is MGHRA and CDR2 is YSYEKL. Deletions cut 1 base from V and 2 bases from J, with 13 bases between. The CDR3 is 16 amino acids. The CDR3 region has the DNA TGCGCCAGCAGCCAAGGGCCCCGAGGGTCCACAGATACGCAGTATTTT. Translated: CASSQGPRGSTDTQYF.

The chain links TRBV28 to TRBJ1-1; D is ambiguous. CDR1 and CDR2 from the germline V gene are MDHEN and SYDVKM. The V and J ends lost 6 bases and 11 bases respectively, with 13 bases between them. The CDR3 has 11 amino acids. The CDR3 reads CASSSRGRAFF. The CDR3 DNA reads as TGTGCCAGCAGCTCGCGGGGTAGGGCTTTCTTT.

This clone came up once. The gene calls are TRBV27 and TRBJ2-2; TRBD2 agrees at 13 bases. The CDR3 covers 20 residues. The trim removed 8 bases at V and 0 bases at J, leaving 15 bases unmatched. From germline, CDR1 is MNHEY and CDR2 SMNVEV (reference sequence). The CDR3 region has the DNA TGTGCCAGCCACCCGGGGGGGACTAGCGGGATTTACGCGAACACCGGGGAGCTGTTTTTT. It encodes CASHPGGTSGIYANTGELFF.